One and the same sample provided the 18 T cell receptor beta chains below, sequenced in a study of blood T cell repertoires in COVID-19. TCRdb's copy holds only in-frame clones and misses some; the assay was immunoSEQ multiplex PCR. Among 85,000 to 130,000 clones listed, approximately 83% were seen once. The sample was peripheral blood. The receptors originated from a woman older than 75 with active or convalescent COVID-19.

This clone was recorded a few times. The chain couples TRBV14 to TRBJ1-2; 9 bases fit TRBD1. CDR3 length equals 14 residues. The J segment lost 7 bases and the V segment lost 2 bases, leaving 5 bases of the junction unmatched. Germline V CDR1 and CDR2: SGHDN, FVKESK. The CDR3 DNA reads TGTGCCAGCAGCCAAAACAGGGGGCAGAGTGGCTACACCTTC. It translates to CASSQNRGQSGYTF.

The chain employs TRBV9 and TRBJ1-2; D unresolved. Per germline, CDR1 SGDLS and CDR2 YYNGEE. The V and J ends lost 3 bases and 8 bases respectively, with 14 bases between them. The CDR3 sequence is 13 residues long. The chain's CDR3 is CASSAPPSRGYTF. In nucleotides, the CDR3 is TGTGCCAGCAGCGCACCGCCATCGCGAGGCTACACCTTC.

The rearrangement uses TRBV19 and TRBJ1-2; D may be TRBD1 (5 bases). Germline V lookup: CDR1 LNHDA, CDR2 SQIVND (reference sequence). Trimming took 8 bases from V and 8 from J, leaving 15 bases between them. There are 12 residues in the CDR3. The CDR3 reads CASDWRGSGYTF. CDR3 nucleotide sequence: TGTGCCAGTGACTGGCGGGGGAGCGGCTACACCTTC.

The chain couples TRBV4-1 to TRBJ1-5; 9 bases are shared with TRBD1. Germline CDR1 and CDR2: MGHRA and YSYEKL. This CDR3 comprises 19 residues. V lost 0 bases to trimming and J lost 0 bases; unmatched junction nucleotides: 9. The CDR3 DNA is TGCGCCAGCAGCCAAGATCGTGGGACAGGGCCCTATAGCAATCAGCCCCAGCATTTT. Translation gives CASSQDRGTGPYSNQPQHF.

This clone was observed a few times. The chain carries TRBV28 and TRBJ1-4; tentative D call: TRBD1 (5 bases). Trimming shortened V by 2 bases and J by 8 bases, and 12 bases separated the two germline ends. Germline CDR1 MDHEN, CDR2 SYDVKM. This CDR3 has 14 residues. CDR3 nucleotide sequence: TGTGCCAGCAGTTTAGAGCAGGGTGGAGAAAAACTGTTTTTT. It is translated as CASSLEQGGEKLFF.

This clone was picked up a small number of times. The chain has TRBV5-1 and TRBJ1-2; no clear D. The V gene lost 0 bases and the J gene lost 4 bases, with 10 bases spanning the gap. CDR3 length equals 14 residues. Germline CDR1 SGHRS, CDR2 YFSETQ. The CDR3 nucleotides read TGCGCCAGCAGCTTGGACGAGGGCTTCTATGGCTACACCTTC. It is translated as CASSLDEGFYGYTF.

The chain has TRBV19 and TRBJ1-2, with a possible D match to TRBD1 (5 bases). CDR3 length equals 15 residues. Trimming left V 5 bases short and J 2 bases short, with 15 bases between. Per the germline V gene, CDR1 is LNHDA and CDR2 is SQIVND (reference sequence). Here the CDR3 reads CASSVWRDANYGYTF. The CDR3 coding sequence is TGTGCCAGTAGTGTATGGAGGGACGCAAACTATGGCTACACCTTC.

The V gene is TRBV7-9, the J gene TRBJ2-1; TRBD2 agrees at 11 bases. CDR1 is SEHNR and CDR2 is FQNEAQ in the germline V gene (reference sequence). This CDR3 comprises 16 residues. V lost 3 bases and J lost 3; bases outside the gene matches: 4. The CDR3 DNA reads TGTGCCAGCAGCTTGATGACTAGCGGGGTCTACAATGAGCAGTTCTTC. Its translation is CASSLMTSGVYNEQFF.

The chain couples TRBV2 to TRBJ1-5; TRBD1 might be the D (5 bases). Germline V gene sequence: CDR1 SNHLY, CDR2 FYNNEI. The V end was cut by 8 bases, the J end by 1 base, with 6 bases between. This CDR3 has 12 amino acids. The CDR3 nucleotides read TGTGCCAGCCGGGGGAGCAATCAGCCCCAGCATTTT. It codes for CASRGSNQPQHF.

The chain's CDR3 is CASSEGTSGRYQETQYF. CDR3 DNA sequence: TGTGCCAGCAGCGAAGGGACTAGCGGGAGGTACCAAGAGACCCAGTACTTC. The chain has TRBV11-2 and TRBJ2-5; TRBD2 aligns across 15 bases. The J segment lost 0 bases and the V segment lost 5 bases, leaving 4 bases of the junction unmatched. The CDR3 runs 17 residues. Germline CDR1 is SGHAT and CDR2 is FQNNGV.

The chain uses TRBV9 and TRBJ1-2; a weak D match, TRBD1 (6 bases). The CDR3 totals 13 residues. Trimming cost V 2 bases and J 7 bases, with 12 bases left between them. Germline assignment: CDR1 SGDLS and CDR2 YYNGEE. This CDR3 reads CASSVSGAGGYTF. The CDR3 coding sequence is TGTGCCAGCAGCGTTTCAGGGGCCGGTGGCTACACCTTC. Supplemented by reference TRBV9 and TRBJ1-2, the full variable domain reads DSGVTQTPKHLITATGQRVTLRCSPRSGDLSVYWYQQSLDQGLQFLIQYYNGEERAKGNILERFSAQQFPDLHSELNLSSLELGDSALYFCASSVSGAGGYTFGSGTRLTVV.

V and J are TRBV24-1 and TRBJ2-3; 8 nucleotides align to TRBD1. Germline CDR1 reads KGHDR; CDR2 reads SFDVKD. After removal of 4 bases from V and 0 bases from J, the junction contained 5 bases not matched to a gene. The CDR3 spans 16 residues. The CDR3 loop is CATSDPGQASTDTQYF. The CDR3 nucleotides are TGTGCCACCAGTGACCCGGGACAGGCTAGCACAGATACGCAGTATTTT.

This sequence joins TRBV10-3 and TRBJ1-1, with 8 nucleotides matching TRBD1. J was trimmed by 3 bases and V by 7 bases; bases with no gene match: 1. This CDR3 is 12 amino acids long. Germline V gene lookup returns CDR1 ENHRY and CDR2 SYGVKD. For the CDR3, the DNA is TGTGCCATCAAGGGACAGGACACTGAAGCTTTCTTT. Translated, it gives CAIKGQDTEAFF.

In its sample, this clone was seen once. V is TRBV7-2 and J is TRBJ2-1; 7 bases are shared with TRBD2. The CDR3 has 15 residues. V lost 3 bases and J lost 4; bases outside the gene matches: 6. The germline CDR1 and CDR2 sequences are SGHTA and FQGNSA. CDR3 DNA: TGTGCCAGCAGCTTCGGCGGGGGAGCTTACAATGAGCAGTTCTTC. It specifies CASSFGGGAYNEQFF.

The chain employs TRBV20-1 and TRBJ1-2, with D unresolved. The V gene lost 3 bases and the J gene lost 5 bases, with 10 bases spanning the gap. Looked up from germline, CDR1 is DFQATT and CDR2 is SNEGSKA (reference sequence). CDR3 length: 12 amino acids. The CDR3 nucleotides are TGCAGTGCTAGTTTTCCGGTATATGGCTACACCTTC. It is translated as CSASFPVYGYTF.

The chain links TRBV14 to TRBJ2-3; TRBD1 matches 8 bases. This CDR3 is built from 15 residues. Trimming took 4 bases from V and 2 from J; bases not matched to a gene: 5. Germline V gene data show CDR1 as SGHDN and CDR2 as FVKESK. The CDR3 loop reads CASSPRDRNTDTQYF. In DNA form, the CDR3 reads TGTGCCAGCAGCCCCCGGGACAGGAACACAGATACGCAGTATTTT.

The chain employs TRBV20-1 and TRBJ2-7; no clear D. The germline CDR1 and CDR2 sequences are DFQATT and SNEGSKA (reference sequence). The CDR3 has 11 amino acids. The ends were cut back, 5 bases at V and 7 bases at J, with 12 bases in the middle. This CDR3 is CSARRLREQYF. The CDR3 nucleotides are TGCAGTGCTCGCCGCCTACGAGAGCAGTACTTC.

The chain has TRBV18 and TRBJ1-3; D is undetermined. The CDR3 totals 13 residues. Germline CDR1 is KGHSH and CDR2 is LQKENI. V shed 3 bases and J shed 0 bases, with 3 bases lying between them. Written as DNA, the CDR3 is TGTGCCAGCTCACCCTCCTCTGGAAACACCATATATTTT. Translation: CASSPSSGNTIYF.